This TCR beta chain was captured in a study of cytomegalovirus exposure and HLA in healthy donors. CDR1 and CDR2 from the germline V gene are MGHDK and SYGVNS. The CDR3 runs 15 residues. Trimming took 1 base from V and 7 from J; bases not matched to a gene: 9. PCR used 60 Vbeta primers and 13 Jbeta primers. The assay was immunoSEQ multiplex PCR, and TCRdb's table has in-frame clones only and misses some. There are approximately 130,000 clones in the sample; around 77% occur only once, and 1% to 1.5% lies in the top ten. This TCR came from a man aged 45-65 years in good health and CMV-seronegative. The specimen was PBMCs. The V gene is TRBV25-1, the J gene TRBJ2-5; 7 bases line up with TRBD2. The CDR3, as DNA: TGTGCCAGCAGTGAATCTAGGCGGACGGGGGGGACCCAGTACTTC. Translated, it gives CASSESRRTGGTQYF.